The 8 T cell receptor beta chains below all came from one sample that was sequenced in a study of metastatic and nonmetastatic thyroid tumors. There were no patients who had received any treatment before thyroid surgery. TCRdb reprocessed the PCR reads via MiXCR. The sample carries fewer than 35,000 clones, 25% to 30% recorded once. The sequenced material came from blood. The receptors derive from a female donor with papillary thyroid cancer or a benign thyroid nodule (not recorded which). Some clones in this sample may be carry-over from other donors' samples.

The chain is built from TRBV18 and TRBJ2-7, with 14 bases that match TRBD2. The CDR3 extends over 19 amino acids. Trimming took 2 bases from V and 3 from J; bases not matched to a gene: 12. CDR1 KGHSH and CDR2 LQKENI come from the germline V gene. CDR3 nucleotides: TGTGCCAGCTCACCAGGGACTAGCGGGAGAATAGATAGCGGCTACGAGCAGTACTTC. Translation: CASSPGTSGRIDSGYEQYF.

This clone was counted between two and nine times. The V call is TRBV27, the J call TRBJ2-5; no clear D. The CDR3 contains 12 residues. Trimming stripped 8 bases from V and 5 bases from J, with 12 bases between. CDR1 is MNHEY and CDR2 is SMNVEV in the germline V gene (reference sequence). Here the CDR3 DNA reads TGTGCCAGCGGGCGAGCTGGGGAGACCCAGTACTTC. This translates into CASGRAGETQYF.

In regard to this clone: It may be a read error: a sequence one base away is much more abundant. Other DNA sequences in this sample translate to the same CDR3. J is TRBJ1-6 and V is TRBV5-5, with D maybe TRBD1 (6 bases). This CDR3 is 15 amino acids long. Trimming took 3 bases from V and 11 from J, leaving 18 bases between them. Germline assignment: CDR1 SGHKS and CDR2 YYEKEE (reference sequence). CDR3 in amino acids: CASSSGPQGNPPLHF. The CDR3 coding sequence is TGTGCCAGCAGCTCCGGCCCCCAGGGGAATCCACCCCTCCACTTT.

Here the CDR3 DNA reads TGCAGTGCGGAGGGACGGCTTGGTGAGTCACCCCTCCACTTT. Its translation is CSAEGRLGESPLHF. This chain links TRBV20-1 with TRBJ1-6, with D possibly matching TRBD1 (5 bases). The V gene lost 6 bases and the J gene lost 10 bases, with 19 bases spanning the gap. The CDR3 is 14 amino acids. Looked up from germline, CDR1 is DFQATT and CDR2 is SNEGSKA (reference sequence).

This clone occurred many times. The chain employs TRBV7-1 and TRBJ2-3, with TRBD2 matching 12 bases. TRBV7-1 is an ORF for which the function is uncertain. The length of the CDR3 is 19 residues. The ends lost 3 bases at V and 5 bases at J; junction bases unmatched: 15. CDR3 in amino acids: CASSSNLGLAGGPRDTQYF. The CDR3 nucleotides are TGTGCCAGCAGCTCCAACCTGGGTCTAGCGGGAGGGCCGCGAGATACGCAGTATTTT.

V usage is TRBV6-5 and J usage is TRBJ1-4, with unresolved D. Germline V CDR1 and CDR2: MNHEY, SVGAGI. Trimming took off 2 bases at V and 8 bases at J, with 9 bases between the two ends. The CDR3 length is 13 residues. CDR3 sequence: CASSYRGSEKLFF. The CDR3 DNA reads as TGTGCCAGCAGTTACCGGGGATCCGAAAAACTGTTTTTT.

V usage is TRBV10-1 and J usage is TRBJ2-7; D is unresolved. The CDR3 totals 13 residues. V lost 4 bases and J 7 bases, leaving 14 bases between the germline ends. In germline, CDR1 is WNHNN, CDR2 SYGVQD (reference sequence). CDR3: CASSGSVSGEQYF. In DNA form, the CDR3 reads TGCGCCAGCAGTGGCTCAGTTTCTGGTGAGCAGTACTTC.

The chain's CDR3 is CASSLVHTVRETQYF. The DNA for the CDR3 is TGTGCCAGCAGCTTAGTACATACCGTAAGAGAGACCCAGTACTTC. The V and J genes are TRBV7-9 and TRBJ2-5; D is unclear. Between the trimmed V and J ends, which lost 1 base and 4 bases, there was a span of 13 bases. The germline V gene has CDR1 SEHNR and CDR2 FQNEAQ (reference sequence). This CDR3 has 15 residues.